This TCR beta chain is from a study of T cell responses to AZD1222 COVID-19 vaccine. Whole-study findings and limits: After the peak T cell response, and only then, were repertoires sampled.

The CDR3 has 14 residues. Trimming at V came to 3 bases and at J to 6 bases, leaving 6 bases not matched to a gene. CDR1 is WSHSY, CDR2 SAAADI, per germline. Assay: immunoSEQ multiplex PCR; the TCRdb copy retains only in-frame clones and omits some. The sample yields 90,000 to 130,000 clones, about four fifths seen once. Notes on this clone: Its specificity is not known.

The rearrangement joins TRBV10-2 to TRBJ2-3, with TRBD2 matching 7 bases. This clonotype was obtained from an adult in good health. Sequenced material: peripheral blood, taken on day 0 of AZD1222 vaccination. The CDR3 sequence: CASSDGGWEDTQYF. DNA for the CDR3: TGCGCCAGCAGTGACGGGGGGTGGGAGGATACGCAGTATTTT.